Each of the 19 T cell receptor beta chains below was sequenced from the same sample in a study of glioma-infiltrating T cells. Using RNA template, CDR3s of TCR alpha and beta were amplified with iRepertoire arm-PCR. MiXCR was run by TCRdb on the multiplex PCR reads, yielding one entry per CDR3 protein. Of roughly 200,000 distinct CDR3 sequences in the sample, more than 35% are singletons; the top ten hold roughly 5.2%. The sequenced sample was glioma tissue, nonneoplastic brain tissue, or PBMCs (not recorded which). Receptors were obtained from a human donor with low-grade glioma or glioblastoma, undergoing nonglioma brain surgery, or in good health (not recorded which).

At least ten counts were recorded for this clonotype. The chain couples TRBV6-1 to TRBJ1-5; perhaps TRBD1 as D (5 bases). CDR3 length: 12 residues. V dropped 4 bases and J dropped 5 bases, with 6 bases sitting between them. From germline, CDR1 is MNHNS and CDR2 SASEGT. As DNA, the CDR3 is TGTGCCAGCAGTGTACAGGATCAGCCCCAGCATTTT. It codes for CASSVQDQPQHF.

This clonotype was seen repeatedly, ten times or more. The chain combines TRBV6-1 with TRBJ1-4; D is unresolved. Per the germline V gene, CDR1 is MNHNS and CDR2 is SASEGT. Deletions cut 5 bases from V and 5 bases from J, with 6 bases between. The CDR3 covers 12 residues. CDR3 loop: CASSSRNEKLFF. DNA of the CDR3: TGTGCCAGCAGTTCCCGGAATGAAAAACTGTTTTTT.

This clonotype was counted only a few times. The chain couples TRBV19 to TRBJ2-3; D not certain. V lost 5 bases and J lost 7, with 16 bases in between. Germline loops: CDR1 LNHDA, CDR2 SQIVND (reference sequence). CDR3 length: 14 amino acids. In DNA form, the CDR3 reads TGTGCCAGTAGTGAGACCCAGATCCTCTATACGCAGTATTTT. It encodes CASSETQILYTQYF.

The table lists this clonotype with many counts. V and J are TRBV27 and TRBJ1-6, with D maybe TRBD1 (6 bases). Germline CDR1 reads MNHEY; CDR2 reads SMNVEV (reference sequence). V dropped 6 bases and J dropped 2 bases, with 11 bases sitting between them. The CDR3 is 15 residues long. The CDR3 loop reads CASREGVAYNSPLHF. The CDR3 coding sequence is TGTGCCAGCAGGGAGGGGGTGGCCTATAATTCACCCCTCCACTTT.

This clonotype has ten or more counts. The chain carries TRBV20-1 and TRBJ1-5; D is possibly TRBD1 (6 bases). Looked up from germline, CDR1 is DFQATT and CDR2 is SNEGSKA (reference sequence). The ends were cut back, 5 bases at V and 3 bases at J, with 17 bases in the middle. The CDR3 spans 15 residues. CDR3 sequence (DNA): TGCAGTGCTGTACTACCAACAGGGCACAATCAGCCCCAGCATTTT. Amino acid sequence: CSAVLPTGHNQPQHF.

Of note for this clonotype: A much larger clone lies one base from this, so it may be a read error. V usage is TRBV2 and J usage is TRBJ2-3; D not resolved. Germline CDR1 SNHLY, CDR2 FYNNEI. The CDR3 runs 14 residues. V dropped 3 bases and J dropped 2 bases, with 9 bases sitting between them. The DNA for the CDR3 is TGTGCCAGCAGTGACCCTATCACCACAGATACGCAGTATTTT. Residues: CASSDPITTDTQYF.

In this sample, this clonotype turned up a few times. The V gene is TRBV6-4, the J gene TRBJ2-1; a weak D match, TRBD1 (6 bases). CDR1 is MRHNA and CDR2 is SNTAGT in the germline V gene. The V end lost 5 bases, the J end lost 2 bases, and 13 bases lay between the germline ends. This CDR3 is built from 15 residues. The CDR3 is CASSLGASPYNEQFF. DNA of the CDR3: TGTGCCAGCAGTTTGGGGGCTAGTCCCTACAATGAGCAGTTCTTC.

This clonotype appeared a single time. One end of the junction does not line up with germline, which may come from a read error. The V call is TRBV20-1, the J call TRBJ2-5; perhaps TRBD1 as D (5 bases). Germline values: CDR1 DFQATT, CDR2 SNEGSKA (reference sequence). This CDR3 is 15 amino acids long. In DNA form, the CDR3 reads TGCAGTGCTAGTTGGCGGCAGGGCTTTGGAGACACCCAGTACTTT. The encoded protein is CSASWRQGFGDTQYF.

This clonotype was detected only a few times. The J gene is TRBJ2-1, the V gene TRBV5-1; 13 nucleotides match TRBD2. Germline lookup yields CDR1 SGHRS and CDR2 YFSETQ. The CDR3 has 16 residues. J gave up 5 bases and V 4 bases, and 6 bases lay outside the gene matches. The CDR3 DNA reads as TGCGCCAGCAGCATATCCGGGACTAGCGGGAACAATGAGCAGTTCTTC. Its translation is CASSISGTSGNNEQFF.

This clonotype was observed at least ten times. The rearrangement uses TRBV20-1 and TRBJ2-3; D may be TRBD2 (5 bases). Germline assignment: CDR1 DFQATT and CDR2 SNEGSKA (reference sequence). The length of the CDR3 is 12 residues. V gave up 6 bases and J gave up 7 bases, with 14 bases separating them. The CDR3 region has the DNA TGCAGTGCGGATAGGAGGCTAAATACGCAGTATTTT. It codes for CSADRRLNTQYF.

This rearrangement joins TRBV29-1 to TRBJ1-2; a possible D gene is TRBD1 (5 bases). CDR1 and CDR2 (germline): SQVTM, ANQGSEA. The CDR3 covers 13 residues. V dropped 3 bases and J dropped 9 bases, with 17 bases sitting between them. The CDR3 sequence: CSVDVGTGSRYTF. The DNA of the CDR3 is TGCAGCGTTGATGTAGGGACTGGCTCTCGCTACACCTTC. The full variable domain, rest sourced from reference TRBV29-1 and TRBJ1-2, is SAVISQKPSRDICQRGTSLTIQCQVDSQVTMMFWYRQQPGQSLTLIATANQGSEATYESGFVIDKFPISRPNLTFSTLTVSNMSPEDSSIYLCSVDVGTGSRYTFGSGTRLTVV.

CDR3 sequence: CASSFYRTKVHEQFF. CDR3 sequence (DNA): TGCGCCAGCAGCTTCTACCGGACTAAGGTTCATGAGCAGTTCTTC. This chain links TRBV4-1 with TRBJ2-1, with D maybe TRBD2 (6 bases). The ends were cut back, 5 bases at V and 8 bases at J, with 19 bases in the middle. Per germline, CDR1 MGHRA and CDR2 YSYEKL. This CDR3 has 15 residues.

V usage is TRBV6-2 or TRBV6-3 and J usage is TRBJ2-5; no firm D call. V was pared by 7 bases and J by 0 bases, with 12 bases between. This CDR3 contains 14 residues. Germline CDR1 MNHEY, CDR2 SVGEGT. The CDR3 sequence is CASNLDIDQETQYF. The CDR3, as DNA: TGTGCCAGCAACCTGGATATAGACCAAGAGACCCAGTACTTC.

The count of this clonotype is one. A much bigger clone sits one base away, suggesting this may be a read error. In DNA form, the CDR3 reads TGTGCCACCAGCAGCAGCCTTAGCGGGACCTACAATGAGCAGCTCTTC. Residues: CATSSSLSGTYNEQLF. J is TRBJ2-1 and V is TRBV15; 8 nucleotides line up with TRBD2. CDR1 is LNHNV and CDR2 is YYDKDF in the germline V gene (reference sequence). CDR3 size: 16 residues.

Only a few counts were recorded for this clonotype. The CDR3 loop is CASRQRDTLNEKLFF. As DNA, the CDR3 is TGTGCCAGCAGACAACGGGACACCCTCAATGAAAAACTGTTTTTT. The V gene is TRBV28, the J gene TRBJ1-4; weak D call: TRBD1 (6 bases). Trimming stripped 6 bases from V and 5 bases from J, with 16 bases between. The CDR3 is 15 amino acids. Per the germline V gene, CDR1 is MDHEN and CDR2 is SYDVKM.

This chain uses TRBV2 with TRBJ2-7; tentative D call: TRBD1 (6 bases). CDR3 length: 13 residues. Trimming removed 1 base at V and 5 bases at J, with 9 bases between. From germline, CDR1 is SNHLY and CDR2 FYNNEI. CDR3 sequence: CASSEEGHHEQYF. CDR3 DNA: TGTGCCAGCAGTGAAGAGGGACACCACGAGCAGTACTTC.

As for this clonotype: The junction departs from the called germline gene at one end, perhaps through a read error. The V and J genes are TRBV24-1 and TRBJ2-1; 7 bases map to TRBD1. Germline values: CDR1 KGHDR, CDR2 SFDVKD. CDR3 length equals 14 residues. This CDR3 is CATSEGGIYSEEFF. CDR3 in DNA: TGTGCCACCAGTGAAGGGGGCATATACAGTGAGGAGTTCTTC.

In its sample, this clonotype was seen many times. V and J are TRBV28 and TRBJ2-7; 7 nucleotides align to TRBD2. Trimming at V came to 8 bases and at J to 1 base, leaving 11 bases not matched to a gene. Germline CDR1 is MDHEN and CDR2 is SYDVKM. The CDR3 runs 15 residues. The CDR3 nucleotides are TGTGCCAGCTGGGGGGGGGGAAACCCTTCCTACGAGCAGTACTTC. Its protein is CASWGGGNPSYEQYF.

About this clonotype: A read error is likely, as this CDR3 ends without the conserved phenylalanine or tryptophan. No DNA is shown, since the ends of the CDR3 on it are uncertain; the CDR3 is the one TCRdb lists. The chain combines TRBV20-1 with TRBJ2-3. With termini counted, the CDR3 has 12 amino acids. CDR1 and CDR2 from the germline V gene are DFQATT and SNEGSKA (reference sequence). The CDR3 spells CSESKAADTRYL.